Presented here are 16 T cell receptor beta chains from one specimen sequenced in a study of T cell repertoires in cytomegalovirus infection. MiXCR was run by TCRdb on the reads, yielding one entry per CDR3 protein. Among around 140,000 distinct CDR3 sequences, 30% to 40% were seen once, and the ten largest hold about 56%. Antigens for these TCRs are unknown. The sample here was CD8+ T cells from cultured PBMCs, taken from culture after CMV antigen stimulation. These receptors were collected from a human donor in good health (CMV status not recorded). Some clones in this sample may be carry-over from other donors' samples.

This clonotype was counted ten times or more. The chain links TRBV3-1 to TRBJ2-7; TRBD2 is a possible D gene (6 bases). Trimming took 4 bases from V and 0 from J, leaving 13 bases between them. Germline-derived CDR1 and CDR2 are LGHDT and YNNKEL (reference sequence). This CDR3 has 15 residues. The CDR3 coding sequence is TGTGCCAGCAGCCCCCTCTTGGGGGGCTCCTACGAGCAGTACTTC. Translation: CASSPLLGGSYEQYF.

This clonotype was counted ten times or more. The chain couples TRBV11-3 to TRBJ2-7, with no clear D. CDR1 and CDR2 from the germline V gene are SGHNT and YENEEA. V gave up 4 bases and J gave up 4 bases, with 17 bases separating them. This CDR3 has 15 amino acids. The CDR3 DNA is TGTGCCAGCAGCTCAGTTACGGGCAGTCCTTACGAGCAGTACTTC. It encodes CASSSVTGSPYEQYF.

The chain recombines TRBV28 with TRBJ2-7; no clear D gene. The V and J ends lost 6 bases and 3 bases respectively, with 21 bases between them. The CDR3 loop spans 16 amino acids. Per the germline V gene, CDR1 is MDHEN and CDR2 is SYDVKM. CDR3 bases: TGTGCCAGCAGCCCCTTATCGTGGTCCACCTACTACGAGCAGTACTTC. Protein: CASSPLSWSTYYEQYF.

The gene calls are TRBV28 and TRBJ1-1; a possible D gene is TRBD1 (5 bases). Trimming removed 5 bases at V and 0 bases at J, with 16 bases between. Germline V CDR1 and CDR2: MDHEN, SYDVKM. The CDR3 runs 16 residues. The CDR3 coding sequence is TGTGCCAGCAGTGCCCCGGACACCTTAATGAACACTGAAGCTTTCTTT. Encoded protein: CASSAPDTLMNTEAFF.

Concerning this clonotype: The junction and the germline gene differ at one end; a read error may be behind it. The chain has TRBV5-3 and TRBJ1-5; TRBD1 aligns across 7 bases. TRBV5-3 is known as an ORF, though its function is uncertain. The CDR3 is 14 amino acids. CDR3 coding DNA: TGTGCCAGCAGCTTGAAGGGGGCTGTGCAGCCCCAGCATTTT. Residues: CASSLKGAVQPQHF.

This clonotype has ten or more counts. The chain links TRBV11-1 to TRBJ2-7; TRBD2 aligns across 8 bases. CDR1 is SGHAT and CDR2 is FQDESV in the germline V gene (reference sequence). Trimming took 5 bases from V and 2 from J; bases not matched to a gene: 2. The CDR3 extends over 13 amino acids. The CDR3 spells CASSPGLAYEQYF. The DNA of the CDR3 is TGTGCCAGCAGCCCGGGACTAGCCTACGAGCAGTACTTC.

The chain has TRBV19 and TRBJ1-1; D not certain. Trimming stripped 6 bases from V and 8 bases from J, with 16 bases between. Germline V lookup: CDR1 LNHDA, CDR2 SQIVND (reference sequence). The CDR3 runs to 13 residues. Here the CDR3 DNA reads TGTGCCAGTAGCACCGGGCTGGCAAGGGAAGCTTTCTTT. This sequence encodes CASSTGLAREAFF.

This clonotype has at least ten counts. V and J are TRBV5-5 and TRBJ2-1; the D gene is possibly TRBD2 (5 bases). CDR1 SGHKS and CDR2 YYEKEE come from the germline V gene (reference sequence). The CDR3 has 13 residues. Trimming took 4 bases from V and 6 from J, leaving 11 bases between them. The CDR3, as DNA: TGTGCCAGCAGCACTAATGCGGGCAATGAGCAGTTCTTC. This gives the protein CASSTNAGNEQFF.

The CDR3 coding sequence is TGTGCCAGCAGCCAGGGAGGGGATAATTCACCCCTCCACTTT. This sequence encodes CASSQGGDNSPLHF. The chain has TRBV4-2 and TRBJ1-6; D is possibly TRBD1 (5 bases). V was cut by 3 bases and J by 5 bases, with 8 bases left in between. CDR3 length: 14 residues. From germline, CDR1 is LGHNA and CDR2 YNFKEQ.

This clonotype was seen many times. This sequence joins TRBV7-6 and TRBJ2-3; TRBD2 agrees at 14 bases. Germline lookup yields CDR1 SGHVS and CDR2 FNYEAQ. The V gene end was trimmed by 5 bases and the J gene end by 1 base; junction bases not matched to a gene: 5. This CDR3 has 17 residues. The CDR3 DNA reads as TGTGCCAGCAGCGGGCCGGGACTAGCGGGGGGCACAGATACGCAGTATTTT. Its protein product is CASSGPGLAGGTDTQYF.

The chain recombines TRBV28 with TRBJ1-2; D ambiguous. The CDR3 has 14 residues. The V end was cut by 2 bases, the J end by 4 bases, with 11 bases between. Germline lookup yields CDR1 MDHEN and CDR2 SYDVKM. In DNA form, the CDR3 reads TGTGCCAGCAGTTTAGTTCCCCAATCCTATGGCTACACCTTC. This codes for CASSLVPQSYGYTF.

On this clonotype itself: An end of the junction does not agree with germline; a read error may underlie this. The V call is TRBV9, the J call TRBJ2-1; D is unclear. Germline V gives CDR1 SGDLS, CDR2 YYNGEE. This CDR3 region has 12 residues. CDR3 loop: CASSVYSNEQSF. The CDR3 coding sequence is TGTGCCAGCAGCGTTTACAGCAATGAGCAGTCCTTC. Based on the CDR3 plus reference TRBV9 and TRBJ2-1, the full variable domain is DSGVTQTPKHLITATGQRVTLRCSPRSGDLSVYWYQQSLDQGLQFLIQYYNGEERAKGNILERFSAQQFPDLHSELNLSSLELGDSALYFCASSVYSNEQSFGPGTRLTVL.

The chain combines TRBV20-1 with TRBJ1-2, with D hard to call. Trimming pared 0 bases from V and 1 base from J, leaving 9 bases between. CDR1 is DFQATT, CDR2 SNEGSKA, per germline (reference sequence). This CDR3 has 14 amino acids. In DNA, the CDR3 is TGCAGTGCTAGAGATGTTCGGTTTAACTATGGCTACACCTTC. Translated, it gives CSARDVRFNYGYTF.

This clonotype was detected a few times. V and J are TRBV12-3 or TRBV12-4 and TRBJ1-4, with TRBD1 as a possible D gene (5 bases). The CDR3 has 13 amino acids. V lost 6 bases and J lost 13, with 18 bases in between. The CDR3 DNA reads TGTGCCAGCAGCCCTGACGGGGCGAATGGACTGTTTTTT. This translates into CASSPDGANGLFF.

The chain uses TRBV30 and TRBJ2-2; no clear D. CDR1 and CDR2 (germline): GTSNPN, SVGIG (reference sequence). The V end was cut by 2 bases, the J end by 1 base, with 5 bases between. The CDR3 extends over 13 amino acids. CDR3 sequence: CAWSYGNTGELFF. In DNA, the CDR3 is TGTGCCTGGAGTTACGGGAACACCGGGGAGCTGTTTTTT.

In this sample, this clonotype turned up a few times. The chain links TRBV12-3 or TRBV12-4 to TRBJ2-2; 7 positions match TRBD1. Trimming removed 7 bases from V and 7 bases from J; junction bases left unmatched: 6. The CDR3 consists of 13 residues. The CDR3 spells CASIPQGFGELFF. As DNA, the CDR3 is TGTGCCAGCATTCCACAGGGGTTCGGGGAGCTGTTTTTT.